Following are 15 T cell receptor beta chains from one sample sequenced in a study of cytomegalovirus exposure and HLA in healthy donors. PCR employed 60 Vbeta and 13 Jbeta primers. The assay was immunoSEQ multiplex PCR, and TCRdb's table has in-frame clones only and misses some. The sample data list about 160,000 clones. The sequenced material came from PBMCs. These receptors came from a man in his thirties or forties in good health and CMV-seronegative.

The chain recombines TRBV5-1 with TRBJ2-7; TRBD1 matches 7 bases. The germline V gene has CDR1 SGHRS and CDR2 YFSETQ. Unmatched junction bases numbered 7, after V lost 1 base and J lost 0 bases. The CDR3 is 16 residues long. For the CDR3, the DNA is TGCGCCAGCAGCTTGTATGCAGGGGGTTTCTCCTACGAGCAGTACTTC. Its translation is CASSLYAGGFSYEQYF.

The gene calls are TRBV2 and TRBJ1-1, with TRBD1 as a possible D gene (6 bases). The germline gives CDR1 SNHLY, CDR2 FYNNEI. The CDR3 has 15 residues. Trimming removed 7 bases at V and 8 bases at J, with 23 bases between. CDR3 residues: CASTINPGAGSEAFF. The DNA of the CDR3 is TGTGCCAGCACGATTAACCCAGGGGCCGGCTCGGAAGCTTTCTTT.

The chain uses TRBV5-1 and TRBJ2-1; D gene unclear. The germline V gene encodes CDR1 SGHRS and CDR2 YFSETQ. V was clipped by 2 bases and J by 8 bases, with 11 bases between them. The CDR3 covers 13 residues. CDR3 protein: CASSFPNGHEQFF. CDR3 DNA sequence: TGCGCCAGCAGCTTCCCGAATGGGCATGAGCAGTTCTTC.

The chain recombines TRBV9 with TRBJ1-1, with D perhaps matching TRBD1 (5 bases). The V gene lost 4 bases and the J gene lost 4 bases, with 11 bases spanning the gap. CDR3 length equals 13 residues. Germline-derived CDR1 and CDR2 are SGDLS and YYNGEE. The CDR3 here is CASSPGFITEAFF. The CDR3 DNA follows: TGTGCCAGCAGCCCAGGGTTTATCACTGAAGCTTTCTTT. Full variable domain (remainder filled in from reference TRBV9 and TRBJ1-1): DSGVTQTPKHLITATGQRVTLRCSPRSGDLSVYWYQQSLDQGLQFLIQYYNGEERAKGNILERFSAQQFPDLHSELNLSSLELGDSALYFCASSPGFITEAFFGQGTRLTVV.

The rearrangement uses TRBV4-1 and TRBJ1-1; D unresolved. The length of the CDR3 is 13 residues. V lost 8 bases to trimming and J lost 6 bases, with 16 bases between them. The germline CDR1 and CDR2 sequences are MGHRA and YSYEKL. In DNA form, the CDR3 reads TGCGCCAGCTCCCTCACAGAATCTTCTGAAGCTTTCTTT. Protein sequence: CASSLTESSEAFF.

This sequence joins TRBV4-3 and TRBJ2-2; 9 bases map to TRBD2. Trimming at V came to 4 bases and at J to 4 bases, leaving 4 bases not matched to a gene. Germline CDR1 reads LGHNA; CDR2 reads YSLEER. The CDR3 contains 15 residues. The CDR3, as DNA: TGCGCCAGCAGCCGGGAACTAGCGGGCACCGGGGAGCTGTTTTTT. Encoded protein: CASSRELAGTGELFF.

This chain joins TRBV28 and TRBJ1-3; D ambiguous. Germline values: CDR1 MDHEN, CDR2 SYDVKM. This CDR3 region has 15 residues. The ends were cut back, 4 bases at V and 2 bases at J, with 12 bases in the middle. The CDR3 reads CASSWRSVTGNTIYF. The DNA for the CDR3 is TGTGCCAGCAGTTGGCGGAGTGTAACTGGAAACACCATATATTTT.

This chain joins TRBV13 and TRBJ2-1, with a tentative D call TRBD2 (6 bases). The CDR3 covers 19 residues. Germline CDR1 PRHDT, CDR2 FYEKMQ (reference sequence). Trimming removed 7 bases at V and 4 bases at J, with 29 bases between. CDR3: CASNDGPPYRDSYYNEQFF. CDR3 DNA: TGTGCCAGCAACGACGGGCCCCCTTACCGGGACTCCTATTACAATGAGCAGTTCTTC.

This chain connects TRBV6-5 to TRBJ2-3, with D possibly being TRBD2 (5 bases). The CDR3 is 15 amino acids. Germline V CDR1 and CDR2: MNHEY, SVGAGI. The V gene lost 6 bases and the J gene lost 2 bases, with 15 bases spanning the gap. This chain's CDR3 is CASRPRGFSTDTQYF. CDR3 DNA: TGTGCCAGCAGACCTCGAGGGTTTTCCACAGATACGCAGTATTTT.

CDR3 residues: CASSSGDRDYGYTF. CDR3 in DNA: TGCGCCAGCAGCTCGGGTGACAGGGACTATGGCTACACCTTC. V is TRBV5-1 and J is TRBJ1-2; 7 bases agree with TRBD1. Germline trimming cut 3 bases from V and 3 bases from J; bases unmatched to any gene: 5. Germline V gene lookup returns CDR1 SGHRS and CDR2 YFSETQ. The CDR3 consists of 14 residues. Combining the CDR3 with reference TRBV5-1 and TRBJ1-2 gives the whole variable domain KAGVTQTPRYLIKTRGQQVTLSCSPISGHRSVSWYQQTPGQGLQFLFEYFSETQRNKGNFPGRFSGRQFSNSRSEMNVSTLELGDSALYLCASSSGDRDYGYTFGSGTRLTVV.

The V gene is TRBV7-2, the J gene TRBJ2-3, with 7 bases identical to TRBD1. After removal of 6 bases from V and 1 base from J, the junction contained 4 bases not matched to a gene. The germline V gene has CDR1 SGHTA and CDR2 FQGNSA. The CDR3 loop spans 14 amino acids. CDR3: CASRLQGGTDTQYF. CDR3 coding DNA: TGTGCCAGCAGGTTGCAGGGGGGCACAGATACGCAGTATTTT.

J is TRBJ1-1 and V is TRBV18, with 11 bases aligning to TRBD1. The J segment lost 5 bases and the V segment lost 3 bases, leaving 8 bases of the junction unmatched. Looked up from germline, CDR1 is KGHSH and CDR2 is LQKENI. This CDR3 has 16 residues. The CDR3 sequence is CASSPVGQGGRTEAFF. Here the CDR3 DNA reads TGTGCCAGCTCACCGGTGGGACAGGGGGGTCGAACTGAAGCTTTCTTT.

CDR3 sequence: CASSGQGQIPEAFF. CDR3 nucleotides: TGTGCCAGCAGTGGGCAGGGACAGATACCTGAAGCTTTCTTT. This chain connects TRBV6-4 to TRBJ1-1; 7 bases agree with TRBD1. CDR3 length: 14 residues. The ends lost 4 bases at V and 6 bases at J; junction bases unmatched: 8. CDR1 is MRHNA, CDR2 SNTAGT, per germline.

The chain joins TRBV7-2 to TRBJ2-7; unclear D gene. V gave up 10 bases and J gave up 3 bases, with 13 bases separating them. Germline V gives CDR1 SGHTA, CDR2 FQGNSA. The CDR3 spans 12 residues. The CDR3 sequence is CAIRGGSYEQYF. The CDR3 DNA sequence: TGTGCCATCCGTGGTGGCAGCTACGAGCAGTACTTC.

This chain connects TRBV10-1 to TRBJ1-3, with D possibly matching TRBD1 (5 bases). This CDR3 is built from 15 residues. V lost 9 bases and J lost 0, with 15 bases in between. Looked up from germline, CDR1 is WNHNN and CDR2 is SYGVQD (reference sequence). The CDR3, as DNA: TGCGCCAGTACCCCCATGGGGCTCTCTGGAAACACCATATATTTT. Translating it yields CASTPMGLSGNTIYF.